This T cell receptor (beta chain) originates from a study of PD-1 blockade in classical Hodgkin lymphoma. Study in general: Nivolumab 3 mg/kg was given intravenously every 2 weeks.

The CDR3 length is 15 residues. In germline, CDR1 is LGHNA, CDR2 YSLEER. Germline trimming cut 4 bases from V and 4 bases from J; bases unmatched to any gene: 7. Turning to this clone: The antigen is unknown.

Whole-study findings and limits: Lower baseline TCR diversity marked trial partial responders and progressors. A reduction in baseline TCR diversity was reportedly seen in newly diagnosed patients relative to healthy donors.

Time point in this sample: cycle 4 day 1 (C4D1), after five to seven weeks of nivolumab. Relapses following autologous stem cell transplantation were seen in all patients, with brentuximab vedotin exposure varying. Libraries were prepared by immunoSEQ multiplex PCR; TCRdb keeps only in-frame clonotypes and omits some of them. The sample has around 20,000 clones, 75% to 85% seen once. This TCR was sampled from a human donor with classical Hodgkin lymphoma. Specimen: peripheral blood mononuclear cells (PBMCs), collected before the fourth cycle of nivolumab. V and J are TRBV4-3 and TRBJ2-7; 10 bases match TRBD2. The CDR3 is CASSPSRTSGYEQYF. Here the CDR3 DNA reads TGCGCCAGCAGCCCATCTAGGACTAGCGGATACGAGCAGTACTTC.